This TCR beta chain was recovered during a study of blood T cell repertoires in COVID-19. In the study overall: T cells, B-cell-depleted T cells, or PBMCs supplied cDNA or gDNA.

The CDR3 covers 14 residues. Trimming removed 5 bases from V and 1 base from J, with 8 bases in between. Germline V gene lookup returns CDR1 MDHEN and CDR2 SYDVKM. Recruitment covered about two dozen US areas and drew participants whose ages spanned roughly 18 to 89 years. Clinical history reported by participants formed the basis on which cohorts were assigned. In Cohort 3, a recovered donor had either two negative PCRs, clearance, or symptom resolution. Sequenced by immunoSEQ multiplex PCR; TCRdb stores in-frame clones only, minus some. Of roughly 450,000 clones in the sample, less than 95% were seen once.

The specimen sequenced was PBMCs or T cells enriched from blood (not recorded which). This chain joins TRBV28 and TRBJ2-2; D possibly corresponds to TRBD2 (6 bases). This receptor was obtained from a man between 18 and 29 years old who had recovered from COVID-19. In nucleotides, the CDR3 is TGTGCCAGCAGTCGGCGGGAGAACACCGGGGAGCTGTTTTTT. Translating it yields CASSRRENTGELFF.